A selection of T cell receptor beta chains follows, all from one sample in a study of blood T cell repertoires in COVID-19. Clones were read by immunoSEQ multiplex PCR, and TCRdb kept only the in-frame ones, dropping some. The table lists around 47,000 clones, under 85% of them singletons. Sequencing used peripheral blood. These TCRs come from a man between 65 and 85 years old with active COVID-19. Each CDR3 is given with its conserved first and last residue. Each record gives: D gene, J gene, clone size, V gene, CDR3 protein, CDR3 DNA. D genes are given only for firm matches. For some rows the clone size is stated as once, few or many, or as a class when expanded; others skip it.

TRBD1 | TRBJ1-1 | NA | TRBV19 | CASSQQGIGTEAFF | TGTGCCAGTAGCCAACAGGGGATAGGGACTGAAGCTTTCTTT
NA | TRBJ1-2 | NA | TRBV7-8 | CASSLVGHEYGYTF | TGTGCCAGCAGCTTAGTTGGGCACGAGTATGGCTACACCTTC
TRBD1 | TRBJ2-3 | NA | TRBV7-2 | CASSQDRYRTDTQYF | TGTGCCAGCAGCCAGGACAGGTATCGCACAGATACGCAGTATTTT
TRBD1 | TRBJ1-5 | NA | TRBV9 | CASSVGQGEVPQHF | TGTGCCAGCAGCGTAGGACAGGGTGAGGTGCCCCAGCATTTT
NA | TRBJ1-5 | NA | TRBV2 | CASSPREAVFYSNQPQHF | TGTGCCAGCAGCCCCCGAGAGGCCGTGTTTTATAGCAATCAGCCCCAGCATTTT
TRBD2 | TRBJ2-5 | NA | TRBV4-1 | CASSPQRGAETQYF | TGCGCCAGCAGCCCCCAGCGGGGGGCCGAGACCCAGTACTTC
TRBD1 | TRBJ2-2 | NA | TRBV11-3 | CASSSRQGRNTGELFF | TGTGCCAGCAGCTCACGACAGGGGCGTAACACCGGGGAGCTGTTTTTT
NA | TRBJ1-6 | NA | TRBV5-6 | CASSSLDRSYNSPLHF | TGTGCCAGCAGCTCTCTCGACAGGAGCTATAATTCACCCCTCCACTTT
NA | TRBJ2-2 | NA | TRBV4-3 | CASSQESFGTGELFF | TGCGCCAGCAGCCAAGAATCTTTCGGCACCGGGGAGCTGTTTTTT
NA | TRBJ2-5 | NA | TRBV7-9 | CASSRGVGGRETQYF | TGTGCCAGCAGCCGAGGGGTAGGGGGTAGAGAGACCCAGTACTTC
NA | TRBJ1-5 | NA | TRBV19 | CASSNSWGNQPQHF | TGTGCCAGTAGTAATAGCTGGGGCAATCAGCCCCAGCATTTT
NA | TRBJ2-5 | NA | TRBV6-2/TRBV6-3 | CASSGGEVKTQYF | TGTGCCAGCAGTGGAGGGGAGGTGAAGACCCAGTACTTC
TRBD2 | TRBJ2-1 | NA | TRBV9 | CASSVGTSGGAYNEQFF | TGTGCCAGCAGCGTAGGGACTAGCGGGGGGGCCTACAATGAGCAGTTCTTC
TRBD1 | TRBJ2-7 | NA | TRBV27 | CASSPDRGFYEQYF | TGTGCCAGCAGTCCCGACAGGGGTTTCTACGAGCAGTACTTC
NA | TRBJ1-2 | NA | TRBV12-5 | CASGFGGGSGYGYTF | TGTGCTAGTGGTTTTGGGGGGGGATCGGGGTATGGCTACACCTTC
TRBD1 | TRBJ1-6 | NA | TRBV14 | CASSQLRGGQGSPLHF | TGTGCCAGCAGCCAACTCCGGGGGGGACAGGGGTCACCCCTCCACTTT
NA | TRBJ2-2 | NA | TRBV6-5 | CASSSLVSGELFF | TGTGCCAGCAGTTCGTTAGTGTCCGGGGAGCTGTTTTTT
TRBD1 | TRBJ1-6 | NA | TRBV15 | CATSASTGLPLHF | TGTGCCACCAGCGCGTCGACAGGGTTACCCCTCCACTTT
TRBD2 | TRBJ2-2 | NA | TRBV7-9 | CASKETSGETGELFF | TGTGCCAGCAAGGAGACTAGCGGGGAGACCGGGGAGCTGTTTTTT
NA | TRBJ1-1 | NA | TRBV11-3 | CASSRGLNTEAFF | TGTGCCAGCAGCCGAGGGTTGAACACTGAAGCTTTCTTT
NA | TRBJ1-5 | NA | TRBV29-1 | CSAAAGVDQPQHF | TGCAGCGCTGCGGCAGGGGTGGATCAGCCCCAGCATTTT
NA | TRBJ1-5 | NA | TRBV7-2 | CASSLAITAYSNQPQHF | TGTGCCAGCAGCTTAGCGATAACAGCTTATAGCAATCAGCCCCAGCATTTT
TRBD1 | TRBJ1-1 | once | TRBV7-9 | CASSSPRQGDTEAFF | TGTGCCAGCAGCTCCCCCCGACAGGGGGACACTGAAGCTTTCTTT
TRBD1 | TRBJ2-2 | few | TRBV11-3 | CASSLARGPEVGELFF | TGTGCCAGCAGCTTAGCCAGGGGGCCGGAAGTCGGGGAGCTGTTTTTT
TRBD2 | TRBJ2-3 | NA | TRBV5-1 | CASSMRGGGGTDTQYF | TGCGCCAGCAGCATGCGGGGGGGAGGCGGCACAGATACGCAGTATTTT
NA | TRBJ2-3 | NA | TRBV30 | CAWRFGGLSTDTQYF | TGTGCCTGGAGGTTCGGAGGTCTCAGCACAGATACGCAGTATTTT
NA | TRBJ1-1 | NA | TRBV19 | CASSVSRRTEAFF | TGTGCCAGTAGTGTCTCGCGGAGAACTGAAGCTTTCTTT
TRBD1 | TRBJ1-5 | NA | TRBV5-8 | CASSPGQGRQPQHF | TGTGCCAGCAGCCCCGGACAGGGGCGTCAGCCCCAGCATTTT
NA | TRBJ1-4 | many | TRBV9 | CASSVGRDSATNEKLFF | TGTGCCAGCAGCGTAGGAAGGGACTCAGCAACTAATGAAAAACTGTTTTTT
TRBD1 | TRBJ1-5 | NA | TRBV19 | CASTPDRGNQPQHF | TGTGCCAGTACCCCAGACAGGGGCAATCAGCCCCAGCATTTT
TRBD1 | TRBJ2-3 | NA | TRBV6-5 | CAGGTGRIRADTQYF | TGTGCCGGGGGGACAGGCCGCATTAGGGCAGATACGCAGTATTTT
TRBD1 | TRBJ2-7 | few | TRBV5-1 | CASSSTGVYEQYF | TGCGCCAGCAGCTCGACAGGGGTCTACGAGCAGTACTTC
NA | TRBJ2-3 | NA | TRBV6-5 | CASTEGVSTDTQYF | TGTGCCAGCACGGAAGGAGTCAGCACAGATACGCAGTATTTT
TRBD2 | TRBJ2-7 | NA | TRBV5-1 | CASSWAGTSGDEQYF | TGCGCCAGCAGCTGGGCGGGGACTAGCGGGGACGAGCAGTACTTC
NA | TRBJ1-1 | NA | TRBV5-1 | CASSLNRGNTEAFF | TGCGCCAGCAGCTTGAATAGAGGGAACACTGAAGCTTTCTTT
NA | TRBJ1-3 | NA | TRBV30 | CAWRWTAPGNTIYF | TGTGCCTGGCGGTGGACAGCACCTGGAAACACCATATATTTT
NA | TRBJ2-4 | once | TRBV5-4 | CASSLDTNEHIQYF | TGTGCCAGCAGCTTAGATACCAATGAGCACATTCAGTACTTC
NA | TRBJ2-7 | NA | TRBV5-6 | CASSFNQGPEQYF | TGTGCCAGCAGCTTTAATCAGGGCCCCGAGCAGTACTTC
TRBD1 | TRBJ1-6 | NA | TRBV5-1 | CASSRAGTEHSPLHF | TGCGCCAGCAGCAGAGCCGGGACAGAACATTCACCCCTCCACTTT
TRBD1 | TRBJ2-7 | NA | TRBV29-1 | CSVRTGKNEQYF | TGCAGCGTACGGACAGGGAAGAACGAGCAGTACTTC
NA | TRBJ1-2 | few | TRBV19 | CAGHRAGYYGYTF | TGTGCCGGCCACAGGGCGGGCTACTATGGCTACACCTTC
TRBD1 | TRBJ1-2 | once | TRBV6-2/TRBV6-3 | CASSDSGQPSHGYTF | TGTGCCAGCAGTGACTCGGGACAGCCCAGCCATGGCTACACCTTC